This is a list of T cell receptor beta chains from one sample in a study of T cell responses to AZD1222 COVID-19 vaccine. Sequenced by immunoSEQ multiplex PCR; TCRdb stores in-frame clones only, minus some. The data hold 89,000 or so clones, with 75% to 95% observed a single time. The source material was peripheral blood, sampled 28 days after the second AZD1222 dose. The receptors come from an adult who received the AZD1222 COVID-19 vaccine. The CDR3 runs from the conserved cysteine through the conserved F or W.

CDR3aa: CASSSGPNNQPQHF
j_gene: TRBJ1-5
v_gene: TRBV5-1

CDR3aa: CASSPDRVKEKLFF
j_gene: TRBJ1-4
v_gene: TRBV5-4

CDR3aa: CASSSPALGNQPQHF
j_gene: TRBJ1-5
v_gene: TRBV27

CDR3aa: CATSRERGSTDTQYF
j_gene: TRBJ2-3
v_gene: TRBV15

CDR3aa: CASSPDYQANTGELFF
j_gene: TRBJ2-2
v_gene: TRBV7-9

CDR3aa: CASSDRVSGTEAFF
j_gene: TRBJ1-1
v_gene: TRBV18

CDR3aa: CASSPRGQETQYF
j_gene: TRBJ2-5
v_gene: TRBV5-6

CDR3aa: CASSTGTGGTEAFF
j_gene: TRBJ1-1
v_gene: TRBV7-3

CDR3aa: CASSPTFGETQYF
j_gene: TRBJ2-5
v_gene: TRBV18

CDR3aa: CASSVGDSYNSPLHF
j_gene: TRBJ1-6
v_gene: TRBV9

CDR3aa: CASRSSGNTIYF
j_gene: TRBJ1-3
v_gene: TRBV6-5

CDR3aa: CASSPFRLGEQFF
j_gene: TRBJ2-1
v_gene: TRBV11-3

CDR3aa: CASSIGHHGGPEAFF
j_gene: TRBJ1-1
v_gene: TRBV19

CDR3aa: CASSPPGPLSNQPQHF
j_gene: TRBJ1-5
v_gene: TRBV28

CDR3aa: CASSSNRGGNQPQHF
j_gene: TRBJ1-5
v_gene: TRBV7-9

CDR3aa: CASSVDPLGGGPGETQYF
j_gene: TRBJ2-5
v_gene: TRBV9

CDR3aa: CASRGQLNTGELFF
j_gene: TRBJ2-2
v_gene: TRBV2

CDR3aa: CASNRDRVRYEQYF
j_gene: TRBJ2-7
v_gene: TRBV5-1

CDR3aa: CASSISTVPYGYTF
j_gene: TRBJ1-2
v_gene: TRBV19

CDR3aa: CASSQDTSGRSYEQYF
j_gene: TRBJ2-7
v_gene: TRBV4-2

CDR3aa: CASSLQGTTQYF
j_gene: TRBJ2-5
v_gene: TRBV7-9

CDR3aa: CASSERTLAGTDTQYF
j_gene: TRBJ2-3
v_gene: TRBV6-1

CDR3aa: CASSLLNRDYGYTF
j_gene: TRBJ1-2
v_gene: TRBV5-1

CDR3aa: CASSFGAHYEQYF
j_gene: TRBJ2-7
v_gene: TRBV7-9

CDR3aa: CASSLQGSYNEQFF
j_gene: TRBJ2-1
v_gene: TRBV28

CDR3aa: CASQGGSSYSVQFF
j_gene: TRBJ2-1
v_gene: TRBV9

CDR3aa: CASSLISAPQSNMNTEAFF
j_gene: TRBJ1-1
v_gene: TRBV7-8

CDR3aa: CASRRQEWNTEAFF
j_gene: TRBJ1-1
v_gene: TRBV6-5

CDR3aa: CASSPGTGGLDHGYTF
j_gene: TRBJ1-2
v_gene: TRBV18

CDR3aa: CSAERPDTDTQYF
j_gene: TRBJ2-3
v_gene: TRBV29-1

CDR3aa: CASSLSQGRPTSSYNEQFF
j_gene: TRBJ2-1
v_gene: TRBV7-6

CDR3aa: CASSKPTGQDTEAFF
j_gene: TRBJ1-1
v_gene: TRBV25-1

CDR3aa: CASSQNNEQFF
j_gene: TRBJ2-1
v_gene: TRBV4-2

CDR3aa: CAWSGARPDTQYF
j_gene: TRBJ2-3
v_gene: TRBV30

CDR3aa: CASSPQENYGYTF
j_gene: TRBJ1-2
v_gene: TRBV12-3/TRBV12-4

CDR3aa: CASSLTPNSPLHF
j_gene: TRBJ1-6
v_gene: TRBV7-2

CDR3aa: CAWSPGQGGTRWKLFF
j_gene: TRBJ1-4
v_gene: TRBV30